This T cell receptor beta chain was captured in a study of identical twins. Trimming pared 8 bases from V and 0 bases from J, leaving 13 bases between. The CDR3 has 15 amino acids. CDR1 and CDR2 from the germline V gene are MNHEY and SVGEGT. TCRdb independently ran MiXCR on the 5' RACE reads; one entry per CDR3 protein. The table records 420,000 or so distinct CDR3 sequences, less than 20% of them present only once. What was sequenced was naive T cells sorted from blood. This TCR was recovered from a man aged 45-60 years in good health. The chain couples TRBV6-2 or TRBV6-3 to TRBJ2-2; D is unclear. DNA of the CDR3: TGTGCCAGCGAACCGGACCTCGCGAACACCGGGGAGCTGTTTTTT. Translation gives CASEPDLANTGELFF.